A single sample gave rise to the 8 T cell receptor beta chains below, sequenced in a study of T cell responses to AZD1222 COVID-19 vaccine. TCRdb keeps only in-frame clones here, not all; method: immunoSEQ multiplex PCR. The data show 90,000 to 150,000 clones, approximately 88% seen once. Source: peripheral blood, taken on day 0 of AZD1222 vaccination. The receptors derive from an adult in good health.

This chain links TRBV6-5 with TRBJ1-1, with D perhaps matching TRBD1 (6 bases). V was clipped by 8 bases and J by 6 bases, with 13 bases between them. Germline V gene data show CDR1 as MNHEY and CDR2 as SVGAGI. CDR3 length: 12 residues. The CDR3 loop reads CASRQGRAEAFF. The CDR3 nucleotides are TGTGCCAGCCGTCAGGGGCGGGCTGAAGCTTTCTTT.

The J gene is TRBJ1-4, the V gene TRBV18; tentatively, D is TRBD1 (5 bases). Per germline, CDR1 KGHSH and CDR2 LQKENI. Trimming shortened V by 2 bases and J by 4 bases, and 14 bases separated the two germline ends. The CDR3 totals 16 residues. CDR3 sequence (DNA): TGTGCCAGCTCACCAGCTGGGACCGGGTATAATGAAAAACTGTTTTTT. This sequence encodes CASSPAGTGYNEKLFF.

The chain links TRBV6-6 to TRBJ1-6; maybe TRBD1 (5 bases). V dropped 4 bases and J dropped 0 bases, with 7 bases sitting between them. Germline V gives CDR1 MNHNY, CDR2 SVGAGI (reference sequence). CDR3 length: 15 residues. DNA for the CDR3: TGTGCCAGCAGTTCCGGGGGCTCCTATAATTCACCCCTCCACTTT. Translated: CASSSGGSYNSPLHF.

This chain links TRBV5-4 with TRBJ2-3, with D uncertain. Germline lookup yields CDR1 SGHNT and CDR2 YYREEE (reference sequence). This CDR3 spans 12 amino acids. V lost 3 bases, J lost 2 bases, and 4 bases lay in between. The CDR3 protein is CASSSDTDTQYF. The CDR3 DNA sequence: TGTGCCAGCAGCTCCGACACAGATACGCAGTATTTT. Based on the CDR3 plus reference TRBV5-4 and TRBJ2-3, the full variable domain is ETGVTQSPTHLIKTRGQQVTLRCSSQSGHNTVSWYQQALGQGPQFIFQYYREEENGRGNFPPRFSGLQFPNYSSELNVNALELDDSALYLCASSSDTDTQYFGPGTRLTVL.

The CDR3 nucleotides read TGTGCCAGCAGTTTTGTCTACAATGAGCAGTTCTTC. It encodes CASSFVYNEQFF. The V gene is TRBV3-1 (or the pseudogene TRBV3-2), the J gene TRBJ2-1, with D hard to call. Germline loops: CDR1 LGHDT, CDR2 YNNKEL (reference sequence). The CDR3 length is 12 residues. V lost 6 bases, J lost 3 bases, and 6 bases lay in between.

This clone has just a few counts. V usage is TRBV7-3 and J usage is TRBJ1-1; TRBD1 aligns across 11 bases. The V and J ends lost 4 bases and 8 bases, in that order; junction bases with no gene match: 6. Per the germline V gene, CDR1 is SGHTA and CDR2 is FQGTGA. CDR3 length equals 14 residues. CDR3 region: CASSCPDRGREAFF. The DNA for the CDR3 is TGTGCCAGCAGCTGTCCGGACAGGGGGCGGGAAGCTTTCTTT.

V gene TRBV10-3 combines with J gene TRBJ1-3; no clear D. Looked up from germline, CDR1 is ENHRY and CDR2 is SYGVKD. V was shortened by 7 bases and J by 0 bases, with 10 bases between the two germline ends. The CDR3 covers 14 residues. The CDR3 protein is CAITGSVSGNTIYF. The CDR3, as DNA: TGTGCCATCACAGGTTCGGTCTCTGGAAACACCATATATTTT.

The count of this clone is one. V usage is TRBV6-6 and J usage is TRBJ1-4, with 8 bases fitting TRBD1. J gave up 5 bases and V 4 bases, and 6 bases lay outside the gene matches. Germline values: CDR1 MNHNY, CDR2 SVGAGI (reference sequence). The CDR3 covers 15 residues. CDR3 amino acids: CASSSPGQVNEKLFF. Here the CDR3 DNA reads TGTGCCAGCAGTTCTCCGGGACAGGTCAATGAAAAACTGTTTTTT.